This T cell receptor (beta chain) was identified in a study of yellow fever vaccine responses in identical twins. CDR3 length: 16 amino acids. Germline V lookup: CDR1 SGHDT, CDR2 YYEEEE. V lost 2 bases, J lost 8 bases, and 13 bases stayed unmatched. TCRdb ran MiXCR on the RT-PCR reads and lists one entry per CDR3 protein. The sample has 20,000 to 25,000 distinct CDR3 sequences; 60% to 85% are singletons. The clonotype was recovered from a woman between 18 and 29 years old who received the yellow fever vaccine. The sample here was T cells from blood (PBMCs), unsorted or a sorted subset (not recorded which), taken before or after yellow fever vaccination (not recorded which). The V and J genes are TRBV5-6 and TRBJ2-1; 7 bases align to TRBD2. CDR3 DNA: TGTGCCAGCAGCTTTGGGCCGGGGAGGGCCCTCGATGAGCAGTTCTTC. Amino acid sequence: CASSFGPGRALDEQFF.